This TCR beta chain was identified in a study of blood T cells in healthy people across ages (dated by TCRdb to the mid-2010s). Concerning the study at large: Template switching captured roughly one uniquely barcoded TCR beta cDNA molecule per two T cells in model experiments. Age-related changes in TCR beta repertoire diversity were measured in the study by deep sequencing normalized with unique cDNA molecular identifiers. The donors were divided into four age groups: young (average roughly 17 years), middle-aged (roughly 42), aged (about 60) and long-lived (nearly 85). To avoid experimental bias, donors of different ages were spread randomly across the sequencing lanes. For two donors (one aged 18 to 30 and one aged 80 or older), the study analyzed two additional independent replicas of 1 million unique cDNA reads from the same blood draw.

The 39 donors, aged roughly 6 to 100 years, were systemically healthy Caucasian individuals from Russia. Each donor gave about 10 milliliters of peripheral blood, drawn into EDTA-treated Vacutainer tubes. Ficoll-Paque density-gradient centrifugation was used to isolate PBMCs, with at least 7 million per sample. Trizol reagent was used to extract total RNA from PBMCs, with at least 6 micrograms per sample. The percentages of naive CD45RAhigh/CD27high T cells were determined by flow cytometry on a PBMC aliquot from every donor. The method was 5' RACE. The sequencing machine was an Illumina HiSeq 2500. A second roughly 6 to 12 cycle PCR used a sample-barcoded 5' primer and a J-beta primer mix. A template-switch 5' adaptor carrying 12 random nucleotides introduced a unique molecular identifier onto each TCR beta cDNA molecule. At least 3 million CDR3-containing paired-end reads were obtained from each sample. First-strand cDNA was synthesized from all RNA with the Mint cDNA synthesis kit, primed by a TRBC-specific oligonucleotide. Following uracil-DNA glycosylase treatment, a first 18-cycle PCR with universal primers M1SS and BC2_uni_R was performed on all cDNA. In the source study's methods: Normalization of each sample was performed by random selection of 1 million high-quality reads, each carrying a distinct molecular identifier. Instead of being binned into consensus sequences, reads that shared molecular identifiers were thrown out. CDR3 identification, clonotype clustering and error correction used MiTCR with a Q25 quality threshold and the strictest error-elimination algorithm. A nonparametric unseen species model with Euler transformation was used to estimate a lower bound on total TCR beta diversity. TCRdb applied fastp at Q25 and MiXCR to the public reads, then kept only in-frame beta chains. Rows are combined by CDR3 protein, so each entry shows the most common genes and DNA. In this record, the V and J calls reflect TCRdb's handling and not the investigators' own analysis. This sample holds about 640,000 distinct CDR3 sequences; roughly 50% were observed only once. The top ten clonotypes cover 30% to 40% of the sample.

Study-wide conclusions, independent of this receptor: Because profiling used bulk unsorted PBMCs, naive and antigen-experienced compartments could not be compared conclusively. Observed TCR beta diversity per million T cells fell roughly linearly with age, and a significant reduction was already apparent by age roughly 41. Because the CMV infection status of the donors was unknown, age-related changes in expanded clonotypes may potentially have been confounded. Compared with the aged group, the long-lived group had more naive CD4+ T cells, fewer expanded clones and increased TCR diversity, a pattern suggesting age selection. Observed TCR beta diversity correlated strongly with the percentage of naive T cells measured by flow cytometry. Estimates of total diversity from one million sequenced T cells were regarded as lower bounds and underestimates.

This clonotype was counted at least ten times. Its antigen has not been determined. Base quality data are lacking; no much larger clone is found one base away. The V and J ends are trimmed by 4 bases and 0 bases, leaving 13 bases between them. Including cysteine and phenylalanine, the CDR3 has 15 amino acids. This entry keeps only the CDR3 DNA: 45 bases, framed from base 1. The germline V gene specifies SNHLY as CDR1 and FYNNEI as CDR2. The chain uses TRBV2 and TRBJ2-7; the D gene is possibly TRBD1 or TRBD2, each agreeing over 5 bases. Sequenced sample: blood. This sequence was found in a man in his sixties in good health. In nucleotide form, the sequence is TGTGCCAGCAGTGTCGAGGGGCAGGGCTCCTACGAGCAGTACTTC. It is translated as CASSVEGQGSYEQYF.